One and the same sample provided the 23 T cell receptor beta chains below, sequenced in a study of post-analysis software for immune sequencing data (dated by TCRdb to the mid-2010s). For these TCRs, the target antigens are not known. What the research found in general, with its limitations: Patients showed significantly higher frequencies than controls for about five TRBV segments, among them TRBV5-6, TRBV5-1 and TRBV20-1.

The receptor library was made with PCR. The instrument was an Illumina HiSeq 2500. Unique molecular identifiers were incorporated into TCR beta cDNA libraries to reduce PCR and sequencing biases. TCRdb trimmed the raw reads at Q25, called clones with MiXCR and kept productive beta chains. Rows are combined by CDR3 protein, so each entry shows the most common genes and DNA. This sample is represented by about 760,000 distinct CDR3 sequences; around 27% of them were singletons. In total, the top ten clones hold around 0.55% of the sample. The sample consisted of blood. The receptors shown here come from a girl aged 10 to 17 with multiple sclerosis.

As for this clonotype: This may stem from a read error, because a much larger clone lies one nucleotide away. Here the CDR3 DNA reads TGTACCACTCAGACTAGCGGGAGCTCCTACGAGCAGTACTTC. Its translation: CTTQTSGSSYEQYF. The chain links TRBV10-3 to TRBJ2-7; 12 bases agree with TRBD2. Germline V lookup: CDR1 ENHRY, CDR2 SYGVKD. CDR3 length: 14 amino acids.

The rearrangement joins TRBV5-1 to TRBJ2-1; tentative D call: TRBD2 (5 bases). The CDR3 loop spans 15 amino acids. Germline V gives CDR1 SGHRS, CDR2 YFSETQ. The ends were cut back, 1 base at V and 4 bases at J, with 12 bases in the middle. The CDR3 nucleotides are TGCGCCAGCAGCTTGTTCACGGGATCATACAATGAGCAGTTCTTC. Translation: CASSLFTGSYNEQFF. Based on the CDR3 plus reference TRBV5-1 and TRBJ2-1, the full variable domain is KAGVTQTPRYLIKTRGQQVTLSCSPISGHRSVSWYQQTPGQGLQFLFEYFSETQRNKGNFPGRFSGRQFSNSRSEMNVSTLELGDSALYLCASSLFTGSYNEQFFGPGTRLTVL.

This clonotype was detected a few times. CDR3 region: CASSVSGKPYNEQFF. The CDR3 nucleotides read TGTGCCAGCAGCGTTAGCGGGAAGCCCTACAATGAGCAGTTCTTC. The chain carries TRBV9 and TRBJ2-1; 8 positions agree with TRBD2. The CDR3 is 15 residues long. Losses at the gene ends were 2 bases for V and 2 bases for J; bases not matched to a gene: 3. Germline V gene lookup returns CDR1 SGDLS and CDR2 YYNGEE.

The rearrangement links TRBV5-4 to TRBJ1-1; tentatively, D is TRBD1 (5 bases). The CDR3 sequence is 15 residues long. V was trimmed by 4 bases and J by 3 bases, leaving 16 bases between them. CDR1 SGHNT and CDR2 YYREEE come from the germline V gene (reference sequence). The CDR3 protein is CASSPGGGGDTEAFF. Written as DNA, the CDR3 is TGTGCCAGCAGCCCCGGTGGTGGGGGGGACACTGAAGCTTTCTTT.

This clonotype was detected only a few times. A read error may account for a junction end that differs from germline. The CDR3 spells CSVRDQGRANEKLFF. The CDR3 DNA reads as TGCAGTGTTAGAGATCAGGGCAGGGCCAATGAAAAACTGTTTTTT. This chain joins TRBV20-1 and TRBJ1-4; the D gene is possibly TRBD1 (5 bases). The V gene's germline CDR1 is DFQATT and CDR2 SNEGSKA (reference sequence). This CDR3 contains 15 residues.

The rearrangement uses TRBV5-1 and TRBJ1-5, with D perhaps TRBD1 (5 bases). The CDR3 length is 15 residues. V was cut by 0 bases and J by 5 bases, with 12 bases left in between. Per germline, CDR1 SGHRS and CDR2 YFSETQ. The CDR3 coding sequence is TGCGCCAGCAGCTTGGGTCAGGGCCCCCATCAGCCCCAGCATTTT. Translating it yields CASSLGQGPHQPQHF.

This clonotype was counted only a few times. The rearrangement links TRBV7-9 to TRBJ2-7, with 9 bases lining up with TRBD1. The end of the DNA aligns better with TRBJ2-5, so the J call may be wrong. The CDR3 has 16 amino acids. Germline CDR1 SEHNR, CDR2 FQNEAQ (reference sequence). In nucleotides, the CDR3 is TGTGCCAGCAGCTCTACAGGGGGCTTTGAGATAGAGACCCAGTACTTC. Translation: CASSSTGGFEIETQYF.

The chain couples TRBV2 to TRBJ2-3; 11 nucleotides line up with TRBD1. The trim removed 6 bases at V and 4 bases at J, leaving 3 bases unmatched. The CDR3 is made up of 14 amino acids. Germline assignment: CDR1 SNHLY and CDR2 FYNNEI. The CDR3 sequence: CASRGQGGSDTQYF. The CDR3 coding sequence is TGTGCCAGCAGGGGACAGGGGGGGTCAGATACGCAGTATTTT.

The chain uses TRBV6-5 and TRBJ2-3, with D tentatively TRBD2 (5 bases). V lost 6 bases and J 1 base, leaving 14 bases between the germline ends. This CDR3 comprises 15 residues. CDR1 is MNHEY, CDR2 SVGAGI, per germline. For the CDR3, the DNA is TGTGCCAGCAGGCGGGCTTCTGGGGGCACAGATACGCAGTATTTT. Translated, it gives CASRRASGGTDTQYF.

About this clonotype itself: A read error may produce the germline difference seen at one junction end. The CDR3 DNA reads as TGTGCCAGCACCATCCTGCCGGGAACCGGGGAGCGGTTTTTT. Its translation is CASTILPGTGERFF. V is TRBV7-2 and J is TRBJ2-2, with D possibly TRBD2 on 5 matching bases. Germline lookup yields CDR1 SGHTA and CDR2 FQGNSA. The CDR3 consists of 14 residues.

The genes are TRBV4-1 and TRBJ1-2, with a weak D call TRBD1 (5 bases). The CDR3 contains 13 residues. Trimming took 1 base from V and 5 from J, leaving 8 bases between them. From germline, CDR1 is MGHRA and CDR2 YSYEKL. The CDR3 sequence is CASSQGGRYGYTF. DNA of the CDR3: TGCGCCAGCAGCCAAGGGGGGAGATATGGCTACACCTTC.

This clonotype was counted many times. This rearrangement joins TRBV10-3 to TRBJ2-5; the match to TRBD2 covers 9 bases. This CDR3 has 14 residues. The junction had 5 bases not matched to a gene; V was cut back by 8 bases and J by 1 base. The germline V gene has CDR1 ENHRY and CDR2 SYGVKD. As DNA, the CDR3 is TGTGCCATCGGTGGGACTAGCTCCCAAGAGACCCAGTACTTC. Protein product: CAIGGTSSQETQYF.

The V gene is TRBV7-2, the J gene TRBJ2-1; D call uncertain. Germline V lookup: CDR1 SGHTA, CDR2 FQGNSA. Trimming took 6 bases from V and 0 from J, leaving 15 bases between them. The CDR3 consists of 16 residues. CDR3 sequence (DNA): TGTGCCAGCAGATCCGAAGACGGAAGCTCCTACAATGAGCAGTTCTTC. Translating it yields CASRSEDGSSYNEQFF.

This clonotype was counted once. The chain combines TRBV7-3 with TRBJ2-1; the match to TRBD2 covers 10 bases. V shed 4 bases, J shed 4 bases, and the junction held 7 bases outside the gene matches. Germline V gives CDR1 SGHTA, CDR2 FQGTGA. This CDR3 spans 16 amino acids. The CDR3 DNA is TGTGCCAGCAGCTCTAGCGGGGGCACACGTTACAATGAGCAGTTCTTC. This codes for CASSSSGGTRYNEQFF.

The CDR3 nucleotides are TGCGCCAGCAGCTTTACACGGGCCCAAGAGACCCAGTACTTC. Translated: CASSFTRAQETQYF. The J gene is TRBJ2-5, the V gene TRBV5-1; D not certain. Germline V gives CDR1 SGHRS, CDR2 YFSETQ. Trimming took 2 bases from V and 1 from J, leaving 9 bases between them. CDR3 size: 14 residues.

The chain uses TRBV20-1 and TRBJ2-4; unclear D gene. Germline CDR1 is DFQATT and CDR2 is SNEGSKA (reference sequence). The CDR3 consists of 14 residues. V shed 7 bases and J shed 0 bases, with 13 bases lying between them. CDR3 sequence (DNA): TGCAGTGTCTCCTACAGTCGAGCCAAAAACATTCAGTACTTC. This translates into CSVSYSRAKNIQYF.

The chain couples TRBV4-3 to TRBJ2-1; weak D call: TRBD2 (5 bases). Germline values: CDR1 LGHNA, CDR2 YSLEER. V was cut by 0 bases and J by 9 bases, with 9 bases left in between. The CDR3 sequence is 13 residues long. DNA of the CDR3: TGCGCCAGCAGCCAAGATCTCGCGGGTGAGCAGTTCTTC. Amino acids: CASSQDLAGEQFF.

In this sample, this clonotype turned up a few times. V is TRBV7-2 and J is TRBJ2-1; TRBD1 matches at 8 bases. V dropped 7 bases and J dropped 6; count of bases not matched to a gene: 8. Germline-derived CDR1 and CDR2 are SGHTA and FQGNSA. This CDR3 spans 14 amino acids. CDR3 residues: CASIPGQVPNEQFF. The CDR3, as DNA: TGTGCCAGCATTCCGGGACAGGTCCCCAATGAGCAGTTCTTC.

The chain uses TRBV24-1 and TRBJ2-5, with D possibly being TRBD2 (5 bases). Germline CDR1 reads KGHDR; CDR2 reads SFDVKD. CDR3 length: 13 amino acids. The V and J ends lost 3 bases and 7 bases respectively, with 11 bases between them. In DNA, the CDR3 is TGTGCCACCAGTGATCTCAATCGGGGGACCCAGTACTTC. It encodes CATSDLNRGTQYF.

This clonotype was seen a handful of times. J is TRBJ2-7 and V is TRBV10-3; 9 positions agree with TRBD2. The length of the CDR3 is 12 residues. Germline values: CDR1 ENHRY, CDR2 SYGVKD. Trimming removed 10 bases from V and 2 bases from J; junction bases left unmatched: 3. The CDR3 here is CATSGGPYEQYF. The CDR3, as DNA: TGTGCCACCAGCGGGGGGCCCTACGAGCAGTACTTC.

This clonotype was picked up a small number of times. V usage is TRBV15 and J usage is TRBJ1-2; possibly TRBD1 for D (5 bases). Looked up from germline, CDR1 is LNHNV and CDR2 is YYDKDF (reference sequence). This CDR3 region has 14 residues. V was shortened by 1 base and J by 8 bases, with 14 bases between the two germline ends. The CDR3 region has the DNA TGTGCCACCAGCAGAGTTCGGGGCCTAGGAGGCTACACCTTC. Translation gives CATSRVRGLGGYTF.

A few counts support this clonotype. The J gene is TRBJ1-1, the V gene TRBV5-1; no clear D gene. CDR3 length: 15 amino acids. V shed 0 bases and J shed 3 bases, with 12 bases lying between them. Germline assignment: CDR1 SGHRS and CDR2 YFSETQ. CDR3 loop: CASSLADYRDTEAFF. Here the CDR3 DNA reads TGCGCCAGCAGCTTGGCCGATTATAGAGACACTGAAGCTTTCTTT.

CDR3 DNA sequence: TGCAGTGCTAGAGCCAGGGGTTTAGATCAGCCCCAGCATTTT. Encoded protein: CSARARGLDQPQHF. This sequence joins TRBV20-1 and TRBJ1-5; D perhaps matches TRBD1 (6 bases). CDR3 length: 14 amino acids. The germline V and J ends were trimmed by 1 base and 5 bases, with 12 bases remaining between them. CDR1 and CDR2 from the germline V gene are DFQATT and SNEGSKA (reference sequence).